The source of this T cell receptor beta chain is a study of T-cell reconstitution after alpha-beta-depleted transplantation in children. To note about this clonotype: The antigen remains unidentified.

Trimming cost V 11 bases and J 6 bases, with 23 bases left between them. The CDR3 is 14 amino acids. In germline, CDR1 is MDHEN, CDR2 SYDVKM. Preparation of the TCRbeta library was carried out with unique molecular identifiers. Each CDR3 protein is one row after TCRdb ran MiXCR on the PCR reads. The table records about 250,000 distinct CDR3 sequences, 20% to 30% of them present only once. Findings of the study overall: It was reported that alpha-beta T cells came from several hundred expanded graft clones (about two months after transplant). Diversity and T-cell counts at one year after transplant derived mostly from new T cells.

Specimen: PBMCs, mostly from graft donor cells, collected 360 days after TCRalphabeta/CD19-depleted stem cell transplant. The chain uses TRBV28 and TRBJ2-7; possible D gene TRBD2, 7 bases. This TCR came from a female patient younger than 10 who had a stem cell transplant for congenital amegakaryocytic thrombocytopenia, so the T cells may come from the graft donor. This CDR3 is CASGGGGSSVEQYF. CDR3 bases: TGTGCCTCGGGGGGCGGGGGCTCTTCTGTCGAGCAGTACTTC.